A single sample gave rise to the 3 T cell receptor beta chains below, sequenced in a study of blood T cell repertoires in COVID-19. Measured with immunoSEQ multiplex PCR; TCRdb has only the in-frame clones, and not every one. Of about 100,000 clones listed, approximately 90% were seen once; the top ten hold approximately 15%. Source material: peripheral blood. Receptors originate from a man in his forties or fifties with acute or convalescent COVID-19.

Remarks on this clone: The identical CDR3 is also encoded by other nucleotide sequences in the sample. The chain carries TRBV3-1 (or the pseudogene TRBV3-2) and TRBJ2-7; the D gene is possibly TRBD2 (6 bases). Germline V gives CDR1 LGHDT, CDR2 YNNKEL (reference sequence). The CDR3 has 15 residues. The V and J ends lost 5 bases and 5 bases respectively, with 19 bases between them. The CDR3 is CASSGTRGSLDEQYF. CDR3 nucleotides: TGTGCCAGCAGCGGAACACGGGGGTCATTGGACGAGCAGTACTTC.

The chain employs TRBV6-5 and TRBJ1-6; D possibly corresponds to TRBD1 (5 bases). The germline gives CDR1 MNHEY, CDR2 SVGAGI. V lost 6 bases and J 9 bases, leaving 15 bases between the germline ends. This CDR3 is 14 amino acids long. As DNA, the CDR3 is TGTGCCAGCAGGAGGTGGCAGGGAAGTTCACCCCTCCACTTT. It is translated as CASRRWQGSSPLHF.

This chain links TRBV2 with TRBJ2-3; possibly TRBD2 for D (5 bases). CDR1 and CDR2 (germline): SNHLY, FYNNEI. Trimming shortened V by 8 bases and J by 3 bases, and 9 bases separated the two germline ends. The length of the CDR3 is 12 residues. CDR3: CASEGRTDTQYF. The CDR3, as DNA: TGTGCCAGCGAGGGTAGAACAGATACGCAGTATTTT.